A selection of T cell receptor beta chains follows, all from one sample in a study of cytomegalovirus exposure and HLA in healthy donors. TCRdb's table, derived via immunoSEQ multiplex PCR, lists solely in-frame clones and lacks some. This repertoire comprises tens of thousands of clones; its ten largest clones make up over 5.5%. The sequenced sample consisted of PBMCs. The origin of the receptors is a human donor in good health. The CDR3 runs from the conserved cysteine through the conserved F or W. D genes are given only for firm matches.

TRBV19	TRBJ1-5	NA	CASSPPRDYSNQPQHF	TGTGCCAGTAGTCCCCCCAGGGATTATAGCAATCAGCCCCAGCATTTT
TRBV6-1	TRBJ1-1	TRBD1	CASSSRGRSEAFF	TGTGCCAGCAGTTCCAGGGGGCGATCTGAAGCTTTCTTT
TRBV19	TRBJ2-7	TRBD1	CASSPMTGISYEQYF	TGTGCCAGTAGTCCGATGACAGGGATCTCCTACGAGCAGTACTTC
TRBV19	TRBJ2-7	NA	CASSMGEVGRTPYEQYF	TGTGCCAGTAGTATGGGGGAGGTGGGCAGAACGCCTTACGAGCAGTACTTC
TRBV20-1	TRBJ2-7	NA	CSARRGEQYF	TGCAGTGCTAGGAGGGGGGAGCAGTACTTC
TRBV29-1	TRBJ2-5	TRBD1	CSVEDMDRVKQYF	TGCAGCGTTGAAGATATGGACAGGGTCAAACAGTACTTC
TRBV28	TRBJ2-7	TRBD1	CASRPSGTGVAYEQYF	TGTGCCAGCCGTCCTTCCGGGACAGGGGTAGCCTACGAGCAGTACTTC
TRBV19	TRBJ2-5	NA	CASSMWTAQETQYF	TGTGCCAGTAGTATGTGGACAGCTCAAGAGACCCAGTACTTC
TRBV2	TRBJ1-1	TRBD1	CATQGGSSWGNTEAFF	TGTGCCACCCAAGGGGGCTCCTCGTGGGGGAACACTGAAGCTTTCTTT
TRBV6-1	TRBJ1-3	NA	CASSLNTGSGNTIYF	TGTGCCAGCAGCCTTAACACAGGGTCCGGAAACACCATATATTTT
TRBV2	TRBJ1-6	TRBD1	CASSGTGLDHSPLHF	TGTGCCAGCAGCGGGACAGGGCTTGATCATTCACCCCTCCACTTT
TRBV5-1	TRBJ2-1	TRBD1	CASSLAPPGTGMGEQFF	TGCGCCAGCAGCTTGGCCCCTCCCGGGACAGGGATGGGTGAGCAGTTCTTC
TRBV7-7	TRBJ2-5	TRBD2	CASSSPGLAGGLQETQYF	TGTGCTAGCAGCTCTCCCGGACTAGCGGGGGGACTCCAAGAGACCCAGTACTTC
TRBV5-4	TRBJ2-7	NA	CASSSPERQGRVYEQYF	TGTGCCAGCAGCTCCCCGGAAAGGCAGGGGAGAGTCTACGAGCAGTACTTC
TRBV30	TRBJ1-5	NA	CAGAYPGHYNQPQHF	TGTGCCGGGGCCTACCCGGGACATTACAATCAGCCCCAGCATTTT
TRBV18	TRBJ2-5	NA	CASSPFPQETQYF	TGTGCCAGCTCACCGTTCCCTCAAGAGACCCAGTACTTC
TRBV7-6	TRBJ1-1	NA	CASSLSSMNTEAFF	TGTGCCAGCAGCTTATCAAGCATGAACACTGAAGCTTTCTTT
TRBV28	TRBJ1-1	NA	CASSGGGPHLNTEAFF	TGTGCCAGCAGTGGGGGGGGGCCACACCTGAACACTGAAGCTTTCTTT
TRBV7-3	TRBJ1-1	NA	CASSLTPGSNTEAFF	TGTGCCAGCAGCTTAACGCCAGGCTCGAACACTGAAGCTTTCTTT
TRBV18	TRBJ1-5	TRBD1	CASSPPEMTGQPQHF	TGTGCCAGCTCACCTCCCGAAATGACAGGGCAGCCCCAGCATTTT
TRBV7-3	TRBJ2-2	NA	CASSSDRQNTGELFF	TGTGCCAGCAGCTCCGACAGACAGAACACCGGGGAGCTGTTTTTT
TRBV5-1	TRBJ1-6	NA	CASSLTAQGNNSPLHF	TGCGCCAGCAGCTTGACCGCCCAGGGCAACAATTCACCCCTCCACTTT